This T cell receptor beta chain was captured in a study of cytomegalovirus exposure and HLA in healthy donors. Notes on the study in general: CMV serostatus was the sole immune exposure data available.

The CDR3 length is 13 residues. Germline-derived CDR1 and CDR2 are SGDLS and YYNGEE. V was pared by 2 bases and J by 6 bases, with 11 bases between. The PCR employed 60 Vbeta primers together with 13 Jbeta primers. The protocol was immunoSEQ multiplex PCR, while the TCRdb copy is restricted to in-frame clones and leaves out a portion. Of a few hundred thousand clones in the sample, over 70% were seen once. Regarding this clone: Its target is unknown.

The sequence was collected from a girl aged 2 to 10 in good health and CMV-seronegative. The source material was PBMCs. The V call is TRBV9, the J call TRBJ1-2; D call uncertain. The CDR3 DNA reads TGTGCCAGCAGCGTTAGTATGAGGGATGGCTACACCTTC. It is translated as CASSVSMRDGYTF.